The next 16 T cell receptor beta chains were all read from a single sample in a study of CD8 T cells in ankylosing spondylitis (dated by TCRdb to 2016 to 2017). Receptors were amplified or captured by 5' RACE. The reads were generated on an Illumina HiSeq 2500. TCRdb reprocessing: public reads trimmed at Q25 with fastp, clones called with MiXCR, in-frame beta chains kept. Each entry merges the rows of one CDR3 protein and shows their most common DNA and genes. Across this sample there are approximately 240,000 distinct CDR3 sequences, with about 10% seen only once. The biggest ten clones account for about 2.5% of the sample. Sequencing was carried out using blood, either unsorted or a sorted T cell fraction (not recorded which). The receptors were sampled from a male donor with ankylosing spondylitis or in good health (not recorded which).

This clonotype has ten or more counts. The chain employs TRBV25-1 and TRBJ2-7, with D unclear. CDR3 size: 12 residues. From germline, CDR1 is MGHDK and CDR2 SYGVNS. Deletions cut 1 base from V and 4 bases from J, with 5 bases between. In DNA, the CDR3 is TGTGCCAGCAGTGAATCAGGATACGAGCAGTACTTC. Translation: CASSESGYEQYF.

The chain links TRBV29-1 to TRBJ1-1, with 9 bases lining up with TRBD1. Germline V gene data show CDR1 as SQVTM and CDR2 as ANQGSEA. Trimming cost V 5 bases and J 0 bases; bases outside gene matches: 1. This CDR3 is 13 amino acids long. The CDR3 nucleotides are TGCAGCGTTTGGACAGGGGTGAACACTGAAGCTTTCTTT. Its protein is CSVWTGVNTEAFF.

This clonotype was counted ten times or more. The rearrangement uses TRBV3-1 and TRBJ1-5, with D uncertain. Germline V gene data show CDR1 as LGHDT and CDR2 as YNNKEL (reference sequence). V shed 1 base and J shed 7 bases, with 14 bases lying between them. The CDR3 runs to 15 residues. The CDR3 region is CASSQGGQIIQPQHF. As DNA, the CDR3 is TGTGCCAGCAGCCAAGGCGGTCAGATCATCCAGCCCCAGCATTTT.

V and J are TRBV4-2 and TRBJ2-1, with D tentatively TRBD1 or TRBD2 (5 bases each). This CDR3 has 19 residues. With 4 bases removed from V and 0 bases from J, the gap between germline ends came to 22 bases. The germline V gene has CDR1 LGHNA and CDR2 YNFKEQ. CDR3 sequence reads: CASSPGPAGRSSSYNEQFF. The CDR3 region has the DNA TGTGCCAGCAGCCCGGGGCCTGCGGGCCGATCGAGCTCCTACAATGAGCAGTTCTTC.

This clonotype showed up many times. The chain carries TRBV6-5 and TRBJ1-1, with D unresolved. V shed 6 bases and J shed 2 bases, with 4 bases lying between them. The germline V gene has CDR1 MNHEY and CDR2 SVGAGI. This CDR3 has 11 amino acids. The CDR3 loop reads CASSRNTEAFF. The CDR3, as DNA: TGTGCCAGCAGCCGCAACACTGAAGCTTTCTTT.

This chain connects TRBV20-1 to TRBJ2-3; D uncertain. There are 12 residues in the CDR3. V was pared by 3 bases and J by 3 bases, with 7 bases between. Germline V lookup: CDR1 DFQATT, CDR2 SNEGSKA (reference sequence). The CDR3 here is CSARIGTDTQYF. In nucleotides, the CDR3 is TGCAGTGCTAGGATAGGTACAGATACGCAGTATTTT.

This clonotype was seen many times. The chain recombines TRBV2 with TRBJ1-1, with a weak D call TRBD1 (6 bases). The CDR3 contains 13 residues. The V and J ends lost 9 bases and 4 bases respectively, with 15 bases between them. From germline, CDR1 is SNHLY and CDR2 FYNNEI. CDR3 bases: TGTGCCAGTAACAGGGAATCCAGCACTGAAGCTTTCTTT. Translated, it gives CASNRESSTEAFF.

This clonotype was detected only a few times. CDR3 coding DNA: TGTGCCAGCTCCCGGACAGGGGATGATCAGCCCCAGCATTTT. The encoded protein is CASSRTGDDQPQHF. The rearrangement uses TRBV18 and TRBJ1-5; 9 bases agree with TRBD1. V shed 6 bases and J 5 bases; nucleotides not matched to a gene: 5. The V gene's germline CDR1 is KGHSH and CDR2 LQKENI. The CDR3 contains 14 residues.

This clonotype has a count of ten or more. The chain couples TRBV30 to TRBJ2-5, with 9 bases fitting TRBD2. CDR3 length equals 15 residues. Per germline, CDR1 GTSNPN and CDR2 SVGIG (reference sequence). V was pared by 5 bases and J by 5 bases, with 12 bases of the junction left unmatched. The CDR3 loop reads CAWGSIAGAGETQYF. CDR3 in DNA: TGTGCCTGGGGTTCCATAGCGGGAGCGGGGGAGACCCAGTACTTC.

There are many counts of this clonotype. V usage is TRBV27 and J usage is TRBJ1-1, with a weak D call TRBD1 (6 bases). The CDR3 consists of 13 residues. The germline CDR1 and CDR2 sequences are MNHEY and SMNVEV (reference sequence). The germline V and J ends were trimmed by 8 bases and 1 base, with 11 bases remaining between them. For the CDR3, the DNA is TGTGCCAGCCTTCGACAGGAGAACACTGAAGCTTTCTTT. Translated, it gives CASLRQENTEAFF.

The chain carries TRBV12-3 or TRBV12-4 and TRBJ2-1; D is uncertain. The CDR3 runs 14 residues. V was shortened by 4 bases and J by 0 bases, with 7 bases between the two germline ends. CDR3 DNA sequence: TGTGCCAGCAGTTCTCGGATCTCCTACAATGAGCAGTTCTTC. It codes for CASSSRISYNEQFF.

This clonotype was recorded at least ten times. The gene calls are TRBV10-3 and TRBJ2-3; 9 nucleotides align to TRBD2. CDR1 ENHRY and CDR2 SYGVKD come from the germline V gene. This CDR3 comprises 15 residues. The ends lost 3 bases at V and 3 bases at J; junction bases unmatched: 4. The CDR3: CAISDIAGATDTQYF. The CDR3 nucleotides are TGTGCCATCAGTGATATAGCGGGAGCGACAGATACGCAGTATTTT.

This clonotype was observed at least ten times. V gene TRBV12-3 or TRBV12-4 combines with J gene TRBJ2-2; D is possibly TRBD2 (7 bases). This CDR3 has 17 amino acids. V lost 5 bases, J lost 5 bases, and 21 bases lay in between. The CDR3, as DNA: TGTGCCAGCAGTCCCCTTAGGGGGGGAATAGAGACCGGGGAGCTGTTTTTT. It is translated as CASSPLRGGIETGELFF.

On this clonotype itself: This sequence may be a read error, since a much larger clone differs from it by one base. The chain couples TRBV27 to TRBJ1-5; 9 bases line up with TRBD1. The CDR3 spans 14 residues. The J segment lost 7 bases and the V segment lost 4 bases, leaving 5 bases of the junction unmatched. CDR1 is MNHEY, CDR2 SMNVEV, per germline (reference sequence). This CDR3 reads CASSSRQGVQPQHF. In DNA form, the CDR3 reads TGTGCCAGCAGTTCCCGACAGGGGGTCCAGCCCCAGCATTTT.

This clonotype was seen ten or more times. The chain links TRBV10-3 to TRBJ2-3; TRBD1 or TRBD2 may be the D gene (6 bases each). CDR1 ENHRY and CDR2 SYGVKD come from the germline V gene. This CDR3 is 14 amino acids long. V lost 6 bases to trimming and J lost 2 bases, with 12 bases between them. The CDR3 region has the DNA TGTGCCATCAGAGGAGGGGGGACCACAGATACGCAGTATTTT. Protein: CAIRGGGTTDTQYF.

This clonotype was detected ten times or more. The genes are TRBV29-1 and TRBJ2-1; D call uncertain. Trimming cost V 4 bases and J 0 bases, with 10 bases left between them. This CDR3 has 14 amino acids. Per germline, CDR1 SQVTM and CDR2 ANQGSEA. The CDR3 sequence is CSVAFRSSYNEQFF. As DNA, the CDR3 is TGCAGCGTTGCTTTCCGGAGCTCCTACAATGAGCAGTTCTTC.